This TCR beta chain is from a study of CD8+ T cells in alopecia areata (dated by TCRdb to the late 2010s). Turning to the overall study: To study T cell clonal expansion in alopecia areata, the researchers applied high-throughput TCRbeta sequencing to both the C3H/HeJ mouse model and human patients. In humans, TCRbeta sequencing was performed on scalp tissue and on sorted CD4+ and CD8+ peripheral blood T cells from healthy controls and from patients with patchy or totalis/universalis alopecia areata. Clonality in the scalp was compared among normal scalp (n=4), patchy alopecia areata scalp (n=8), and alopecia totalis/universalis scalp (n=8). RNA was extracted with the PAXgene miRNA kit for fixed scalp, the miRNeasy kit for PBMCs, and the RNeasy kit for mouse skin. TCRbeta CDR3 regions were amplified by immunoSEQ multiplex PCR using 35 Vbeta forward and 13 Jbeta reverse primers. General study outcomes and caveats: Unlike mouse skin, where gammadelta T cells dominate, normal human skin contains resident alphabeta T cells that get sequenced too, which complicates analysis of the scalp TCR repertoire. Compared with normal scalp, lesional scalp had higher clonality and more expanded CD8+ clones, particularly in alopecia totalis/universalis, a pattern that suggests antigenic drive. Shared TCR sequences between patients were less evident than in mice, which may be partly attributable to HLA diversity in the patient population.

CD4+ cells from 5 or 6 biomarker-study patients were further sorted into CD25+CD127- cells. From alopecia areata patients, peripheral blood was collected along with lesional scalp punch biopsies. PBMCs were separated by density centrifugation and stained for CD3, CD4 and CD8, after which CD4+ and CD8+ T cells were sorted on a FACSAria. As part of a multicenter biomarker study, untreated alopecia areata patients were recruited. To note about this clone: Its antigen remains unidentified. Per-nucleotide qualities are absent, and no much larger clonotype sits a single base away.

Counted from cysteine to phenylalanine, this CDR3 has 15 amino acids. Only the CDR3 DNA stays, 45 bases, in frame from base 1. V is pruned by 7 bases and J by 9 bases, leaving 8 bases of the junction without a gene match. The germline V gene sets CDR1 to MDHEN and CDR2 to SYDVKM. The protocol used for the library was the immunoSEQ multiplex PCR assay. RNA was extracted from all samples and reverse transcribed into cDNA, which served as template for TCR sequencing. SuperScript III was used to make first-strand cDNA, primed with a 2:1 mix of oligo-dT and random hexamers. A synthetic immune receptor repertoire was used to gauge amplification bias, and whatever bias remained was removed computationally. Per the source publication's procedure: Raw reads were preprocessed to remove errors, and CDR3 was defined according to IMGT conventions as the region from the conserved cysteine to phenylalanine. Clonality was calculated as 1 minus Shannon entropy normalized by log2 of the number of productive unique TCRs. Whether each scalp clone was CD4 or CD8 was inferred by checking scalp TCRbeta sequences against the CD4 and CD8 repertoires from sorted blood. Here the immuneACCESS table is served through TCRdb, limited to in-frame sequences with V and J called. Missing clones are a known gap in these copies; in checked studies unresolved V genes cover under half, and the rest lacks a known reason. V, J and clone size derive from that table, while D and trimming were established from the DNA sequence. The table for this sample lists more than 12,000 clones; around three fifths of them were counted only once. The ten largest clones add up to 3% to 4.5% of the sample.

The TCR originated in a human donor with alopecia areata. The sequenced sample consisted of CD4+ Tregs sorted from blood. The chain was built from TRBV28 and TRBJ2-1, with 14 bases matching TRBD2. The CDR3 reads as follows: CASTKGTSGRREQFF. DNA sequence: TGTGCCAGCACAAAGGGGACTAGCGGGAGACGTGAGCAGTTCTTC.